Sequencing of this T cell receptor (beta chain) was carried out in a study of CD8+ T cells in alopecia areata. The sequencing template was cDNA reverse transcribed from extracted RNA. Libraries were prepared by immunoSEQ multiplex PCR; TCRdb keeps only in-frame clonotypes and omits some of them. The sample carries hundreds of thousands of clones, approximately 61% recorded once. The origin of this receptor is a human donor with alopecia areata. Sequencing used CD4+ T cells sorted from blood, obtained at week 0.

The CDR3 nucleotides read TGTGCCAGCAGTTCCCCAGGGAGGACCTACGAGCAGTACTTC. It translates to CASSSPGRTYEQYF. The chain couples TRBV28 to TRBJ2-7, with D possibly TRBD2 on 6 matching bases. Per germline, CDR1 MDHEN and CDR2 SYDVKM. This CDR3 region has 14 residues. V dropped 4 bases and J dropped 2 bases, with 12 bases sitting between them.